The table lists the clone carrying this T cell receptor (beta chain) with a few counts. This specimen comes from a study of T-cell memory formation after mild COVID-19. TCRdb re-called the 5' RACE reads through MiXCR, storing one row per CDR3 protein. The sample has roughly 450,000 distinct CDR3 sequences, around a sixth seen once; the top ten hold 10% to 15%. Germline V gives CDR1 SEHNR, CDR2 FQNEAQ (reference sequence). The V gene lost 2 bases and the J gene lost 7 bases, with 17 bases spanning the gap. The CDR3 loop spans 16 amino acids. This chain connects TRBV7-9 to TRBJ2-2; D gene ambiguous. This receptor was obtained from an adult woman who had mild COVID-19 (a few samples of this study predate the infection). Cell type and time point are not known. The sample consisted of PBMCs or a T cell subset sorted from them (not recorded which). The CDR3 here is CASSLSSLGRFGELFF. In DNA form, the CDR3 reads TGTGCCAGCAGCTTATCGTCCCTGGGTCGATTCGGGGAGCTGTTTTTT.